A selection of T cell receptor beta chains follows, all from one sample in a study of cytomegalovirus exposure and HLA in healthy donors. The data were produced by immunoSEQ multiplex PCR, yet TCRdb's version contains in-frame clones alone and is incomplete. In the table there are about 200,000 clones, 76% of which are singletons. The sequencing input was PBMCs. Every receptor here comes from a young man in good health and CMV-seronegative. CDR3s include the opening cysteine and the closing phenylalanine or tryptophan. The D gene is left open where the match is weak. The size entry is marked missing in some rows and otherwise reads once, few, many or a size class.

abundance	d_gene	v_gene	j_gene	CDR3aa	CDR3nt
-	TRBD2	TRBV5-6	TRBJ2-5	CASSLAGLAGGETQYF	TGTGCCAGCAGCTTGGCGGGTCTAGCGGGAGGAGAGACCCAGTACTTC
-	TRBD2	TRBV5-4	TRBJ2-1	CASSSARLAGINEQFF	TGTGCCAGCAGTTCCGCTAGGCTAGCGGGAATAAATGAGCAGTTCTTC
-	-	TRBV11-1	TRBJ1-1	CASSHRSGFWTEAFF	TGTGCCAGCAGCCATCGATCGGGTTTTTGGACTGAAGCTTTCTTT
-	-	TRBV5-4	TRBJ2-3	CASSIPGDTQYF	TGTGCCAGCAGCATCCCCGGAGATACGCAGTATTTT
once	-	TRBV11-2	TRBJ1-5	CASSLSLNQPQHF	TGTGCCAGCAGCTTAAGCCTCAATCAGCCCCAGCATTTT
-	TRBD1	TRBV5-1	TRBJ1-6	CASSLSLQGNNSPLHF	TGCGCCAGCAGCCTTAGCTTACAGGGGAATAATTCACCCCTCCACTTT
once	TRBD2	TRBV28	TRBJ2-3	CASSLWLAGGDTQYF	TGTGCCAGCAGTTTATGGCTAGCGGGAGGAGATACGCAGTATTTT
-	TRBD1	TRBV30	TRBJ2-7	CAWSVGDRGMGEQYF	TGTGCCTGGAGTGTGGGTGACAGGGGAATGGGGGAGCAGTACTTC
-	TRBD2	TRBV2	TRBJ2-3	CASSGDYTDTQYF	TGTGCCAGCAGCGGGGACTACACAGATACGCAGTATTTT
-	TRBD1	TRBV5-1	TRBJ1-2	CASSLVAGGFSYGYTF	TGCGCCAGCAGCTTGGTTGCAGGGGGTTTCAGCTATGGCTACACCTTC
-	TRBD2	TRBV18	TRBJ2-3	CASSLGTSGSTDTQYF	TGTGCCAGCTCGCTCGGGACTAGCGGGAGCACAGATACGCAGTATTTT
-	-	TRBV2	TRBJ2-2	CASSGQGRNTGELFF	TGTGCCAGCAGTGGGCAGGGGCGTAACACCGGGGAGCTGTTTTTT
-	-	TRBV2	TRBJ2-6	CASTRESANVLTF	TGTGCCAGCACCAGGGAATCGGCCAACGTCCTGACTTTC
-	-	TRBV4-1	TRBJ2-5	CASSLSSVQETQYF	TGCGCCAGCAGCCTCAGTAGCGTGCAAGAGACCCAGTACTTC
-	-	TRBV30	TRBJ2-1	CAWSVGARNEQFF	TGTGCCTGGAGTGTAGGAGCACGCAATGAGCAGTTCTTC
-	-	TRBV5-1	TRBJ2-5	CASSLGQAQETQYF	TGCGCCAGCAGCTTGGGACAGGCCCAAGAGACCCAGTACTTC
-	TRBD2	TRBV5-4	TRBJ2-7	CASSLVSAGAGYEQYF	TGTGCCAGCAGCTTGGTTTCGGCGGGAGCTGGTTACGAGCAGTACTTC
-	TRBD1	TRBV19	TRBJ2-5	CASVQQGAKETQYF	TGTGCCAGCGTACAACAGGGGGCGAAAGAGACCCAGTACTTC
-	TRBD1	TRBV5-1	TRBJ1-6	CASSITGGSDSPLHF	TGCGCCAGCAGCATTACAGGGGGCAGTGATTCACCCCTCCACTTT
-	TRBD1	TRBV29-1	TRBJ2-2	CSVEQGAGAGELFF	TGCAGCGTTGAACAGGGGGCAGGTGCCGGGGAGCTGTTTTTT
-	TRBD1	TRBV30	TRBJ2-5	CAWSSGGGKTQYF	TGTGCCTGGAGTTCAGGGGGCGGAAAGACCCAGTACTTC
once	TRBD1	TRBV7-9	TRBJ1-2	CASSFPGQGTNYGYTF	TGTGCCAGCAGCTTCCCGGGACAGGGGACGAACTATGGCTACACCTTC
-	TRBD2	TRBV5-4	TRBJ2-5	CASSLLAGGSLRQETQYF	TGTGCCAGCAGCTTGCTAGCGGGAGGGTCACTGCGGCAAGAGACCCAGTACTTC
once	-	TRBV5-1	TRBJ2-3	CASSPLEKATQYF	TGCGCCAGCAGCCCCCTAGAGAAGGCTACGCAGTATTTT
-	-	TRBV2	TRBJ1-1	CASSEGRVGGTEAFF	TGTGCCAGCAGTGAAGGGCGAGTAGGGGGCACTGAAGCTTTCTTT
-	TRBD1	TRBV7-6	TRBJ2-3	CASSVLQGVSTDTQYF	TGTGCCAGCAGCGTCCTACAGGGGGTTAGCACAGATACGCAGTATTTT
-	TRBD2	TRBV6-6	TRBJ2-7	CASNLWLAGPGEQYF	TGTGCCAGCAATTTGTGGCTAGCGGGACCCGGCGAGCAGTACTTC
-	-	TRBV29-1	TRBJ2-1	CSVDQGWHEQFF	TGCAGCGTTGACCAGGGCTGGCATGAGCAGTTCTTC
-	-	TRBV6-6	TRBJ2-6	CASSEAGAGANVLTF	TGTGCCAGCAGTGAGGCCGGCGCAGGGGCCAACGTCCTGACTTTC